This entry is about one T cell receptor (beta chain). Per the germline V gene, CDR1 is MNHEY and CDR2 is SMNVEV (reference sequence). The CDR3 is 13 residues long. Trimming removed 10 bases from V and 3 bases from J; junction bases left unmatched: 7. Here immunoSEQ multiplex PCR was the method, and the copy in TCRdb shows in-frame clones only, minus some. The profile shows around 250,000 clones, approximately 83% of them singletons. The sample comes from a study of blood T cell repertoires in COVID-19. This receptor was taken from a woman between 45 and 65 years old who had recovered from COVID-19. The source material was PBMCs or T cells enriched from blood (not recorded which). The V gene is TRBV27, the J gene TRBJ2-7; 9 nucleotides align to TRBD2. The CDR3 DNA is TGTGCCACCCTAGCGGGGCCCTTCTACGAGCAGTACTTC. Residues: CATLAGPFYEQYF.